This TCR beta chain appears in the sequencing data of a study of OX40 agonist ivuxolimab in advanced cancers. Here immunoSEQ multiplex PCR was the method, and the copy in TCRdb shows in-frame clones only, minus some. Seen here are some 50,000 clones, almost 90% observed once, and the top ten hold 4.5% to 5.5%. Germline lookup yields CDR1 MNHEY and CDR2 SVGAGI. V gave up 2 bases and J gave up 2 bases; unmatched junction bases: 6. The CDR3 is 15 amino acids. The V and J genes are TRBV6-5 and TRBJ2-7, with TRBD2 identical over 7 bases. Sequences were derived from CD4+ or CD8+ T cells sorted from blood, sampled in a trial of the OX40 agonist ivuxolimab. This receptor was taken from an adult with an advanced solid tumor such as melanoma, head and neck, liver or kidney cancer. CDR3 DNA sequence: TGTGCCAGCAGTTACACCCGGGGACTACCCTACGAGCAGTACTTC. Translating gives CASSYTRGLPYEQYF.